This TCR beta chain was recorded in a study of T cell repertoires in cytomegalovirus infection. The study's findings and limits: Identification of carriers of CMV plus the relevant HLA was achieved through cumulative public TCR beta family frequency.

This clonotype came up a few times. Its target is unknown. In TCRdb, the reads were re-called with MiXCR into one record per CDR3 protein. The repertoire includes around 130,000 distinct CDR3 sequences, 20% to 30% of them detected once, and 34% sits in the top ten. V was clipped by 8 bases and J by 4 bases; unmatched bases: 11. Germline values: CDR1 LNHDA, CDR2 SQIVND (reference sequence). There are 15 residues in the CDR3. The chain recombines TRBV19 with TRBJ2-5; 9 bases line up with TRBD2. The sequence was obtained from a human donor in good health (CMV status not recorded). Some clones in this sample may be carry-over from other donors' samples. Sequenced material: PBMCs, sequenced either directly or after in vitro stimulation (not recorded which). CDR3 bases: TGTGCCAGTGGAGGGCTAGCGGGACGAGGAGAGACCCAGTACTTC. This codes for CASGGLAGRGETQYF.